Presented here are 30 T cell receptor beta chains from one specimen sequenced in a study of cytomegalovirus exposure and HLA in healthy donors (dated by TCRdb to the late 2010s). Library preparation used the immunoSEQ multiplex PCR assay. For the multiplex PCR, a mixture combining 60 forward primers for TCR Vbeta segments and 13 reverse primers for TCR Jbeta segments was used. This immuneACCESS table, as held by TCRdb, lists in-frame sequences with V and J called but not all clones. Of the missing ones, under half trace to an unresolved V gene in checked studies; the others have no known cause. The sample has about 160,000 clones on record, over 70% of them singletons. Together, the top ten hold about 4.8% of the sample. Sequenced material: PBMCs. The receptors originated from a man in his thirties or forties in good health and CMV-seronegative.

In this sample, this clone turned up a few times. The V call is TRBV28, the J call TRBJ1-2; 7 nucleotides agree with TRBD1. CDR3 length: 14 amino acids. Per germline, CDR1 MDHEN and CDR2 SYDVKM. After removal of 3 bases from V and 0 bases from J, the junction contained 1 base not matched to a gene. The CDR3 sequence is CASSLGQPNYGYTF. The DNA of the CDR3 is TGTGCCAGCAGTTTGGGACAGCCTAACTATGGCTACACCTTC.

V usage is TRBV28 and J usage is TRBJ1-2; 9 nucleotides align to TRBD1. This CDR3 comprises 14 residues. Trimming at V came to 2 bases and at J to 4 bases, leaving 2 bases not matched to a gene. Per germline, CDR1 MDHEN and CDR2 SYDVKM. The CDR3 nucleotides are TGTGCCAGCAGTTTACCACAGGGGGCCTATGGCTACACCTTC. It encodes CASSLPQGAYGYTF.

The genes are TRBV5-6 and TRBJ2-3, with a possible D match to TRBD1 (6 bases). Germline V gene sequence: CDR1 SGHDT, CDR2 YYEEEE. V lost 2 bases and J lost 2, with 18 bases in between. The CDR3 is 17 residues long. The CDR3 coding sequence is TGTGCCAGCAGCTTCTCTGCCGGGACAATTGACACAGATACGCAGTATTTT. Amino acid sequence: CASSFSAGTIDTDTQYF.

This clone was picked up a small number of times. The V call is TRBV6-6, the J call TRBJ1-2; D gene ambiguous. The germline V gene has CDR1 MNHNY and CDR2 SVGAGI (reference sequence). V lost 0 bases and J lost 3, with 5 bases in between. The CDR3 has 13 amino acids. The CDR3 DNA sequence: TGTGCCAGCAGTTACTCGGCGGACTATGGCTACACCTTC. This codes for CASSYSADYGYTF.

This rearrangement joins TRBV14 to TRBJ2-7; D is ambiguous. V was cut by 1 base and J by 7 bases, with 11 bases left in between. The germline V gene has CDR1 SGHDN and CDR2 FVKESK. The CDR3 is made up of 13 amino acids. CDR3 bases: TGTGCCAGCAGCCAAGCCAGGCAGTCTGAGCAGTACTTC. It codes for CASSQARQSEQYF.

This clone was seen just once. The V gene is TRBV27, the J gene TRBJ2-5, with TRBD2 matching over 11 bases. Germline trimming cut 5 bases from V and 4 bases from J; bases unmatched to any gene: 6. CDR1 is MNHEY, CDR2 SMNVEV, per germline (reference sequence). The CDR3 is 15 residues long. This chain's CDR3 is CASSPYSGRGETQYF. The CDR3 DNA reads as TGTGCCAGCAGTCCCTATAGCGGGAGGGGAGAGACCCAGTACTTC.

This chain uses TRBV7-9 with TRBJ2-1, with TRBD2 matching 10 bases. This CDR3 contains 15 residues. V shed 0 bases, J shed 8 bases, and the junction held 4 bases outside the gene matches. The V gene's germline CDR1 is SEHNR and CDR2 FQNEAQ (reference sequence). Here the CDR3 reads CASSLASGGRDEQFF. The DNA for the CDR3 is TGTGCCAGCAGCTTAGCTAGCGGGGGGAGGGATGAGCAGTTCTTC.

The J gene is TRBJ2-7, the V gene TRBV5-1, with D tentatively TRBD1 (5 bases). Trimming took off 1 base at V and 3 bases at J, with 14 bases between the two ends. Per germline, CDR1 SGHRS and CDR2 YFSETQ. The CDR3 has 15 amino acids. CDR3 DNA sequence: TGCGCCAGCAGCTTGAGGCAGGGAACCCACTACGAGCAGTACTTC. Translated, it gives CASSLRQGTHYEQYF.

The chain is built from TRBV19 and TRBJ1-2; D uncertain. Germline loops: CDR1 LNHDA, CDR2 SQIVND (reference sequence). V shed 1 base and J shed 10 bases, with 7 bases lying between them. The CDR3 runs to 11 residues. The CDR3 sequence is CASSIGQVYTF. The CDR3 nucleotides read TGTGCCAGTAGTATAGGGCAGGTCTACACCTTC.

This chain uses TRBV28 with TRBJ2-1; 7 bases fit TRBD1. Per germline, CDR1 MDHEN and CDR2 SYDVKM. V was pared by 2 bases and J by 0 bases, with 1 base of the junction left unmatched. There are 15 residues in the CDR3. CDR3 nucleotides: TGTGCCAGCAGTTTAAGGGGGCTCTCCTACAATGAGCAGTTCTTC. Its translation: CASSLRGLSYNEQFF.

This clone was counted once. This chain joins TRBV29-1 and TRBJ1-1; 8 nucleotides match TRBD1. Germline CDR1 reads SQVTM; CDR2 reads ANQGSEA. Trimming removed 7 bases from V and 1 base from J; junction bases left unmatched: 11. The CDR3 loop spans 15 amino acids. The DNA for the CDR3 is TGCAGCGCTATGTCACAACAGGGGGGGAACACTGAAGCTTTCTTT. It codes for CSAMSQQGGNTEAFF.

The CDR3 bases are TGCGCCAGCAGCCAAGGCCCCCACGGGGGTTCGGCAGATACGCAGTATTTT. As protein: CASSQGPHGGSADTQYF. The chain recombines TRBV4-3 with TRBJ2-3; D possibly corresponds to TRBD2 (6 bases). The germline CDR1 and CDR2 sequences are LGHNA and YSLEER. The CDR3 contains 17 residues. Deletions cut 1 base from V and 4 bases from J, with 18 bases between.

The genes are TRBV27 and TRBJ2-4; TRBD2 might be the D (6 bases). Germline V CDR1 and CDR2: MNHEY, SMNVEV (reference sequence). Trimming shortened V by 4 bases and J by 9 bases, and 19 bases separated the two germline ends. This CDR3 has 15 amino acids. This CDR3 is CASSSRRAGTGIQYF. CDR3 coding DNA: TGTGCCAGCAGTTCACGGCGGGCCGGGACTGGCATTCAGTACTTC.

V gene TRBV4-3 combines with J gene TRBJ2-6; a possible D gene is TRBD1 (5 bases). There are 14 residues in the CDR3. Per germline, CDR1 LGHNA and CDR2 YSLEER. Trimming removed 2 bases at V and 4 bases at J, with 6 bases between. CDR3 bases: TGCGCCAGCAGCCAAAGGGGAGGGGCCAACGTCCTGACTTTC. Encoded protein: CASSQRGGANVLTF.

The chain uses TRBV28 and TRBJ1-5, with 7 bases aligning to TRBD1. Germline V gene lookup returns CDR1 MDHEN and CDR2 SYDVKM. The CDR3 runs to 16 residues. The J segment lost 2 bases and the V segment lost 2 bases, leaving 6 bases of the junction unmatched. CDR3 protein: CASSLATGPGNQPQHF. The CDR3, as DNA: TGTGCCAGCAGTTTAGCGACAGGGCCCGGCAATCAGCCCCAGCATTTT. Variable domain in full (rest from reference TRBV28 and TRBJ1-5): DVKVTQSSRYLVKRTGEKVFLECVQDMDHENMFWYRQDPGLGLRLIYFSYDVKMKEKGDIPEGYSVSREKKERFSLILESASTNQTSMYLCASSLATGPGNQPQHFGDGTRLSIL.

The chain is built from TRBV30 and TRBJ1-5; D unresolved. The length of the CDR3 is 13 residues. V was clipped by 2 bases and J by 0 bases, with 5 bases between them. Germline CDR1 is GTSNPN and CDR2 is SVGIG (reference sequence). CDR3 nucleotide sequence: TGTGCCTGGAGTCTAGATAGCAATCAGCCCCAGCATTTT. Residues: CAWSLDSNQPQHF.

V usage is TRBV6-1 and J usage is TRBJ1-1; D is uncertain. The CDR3 is 14 amino acids. Between the trimmed V and J ends, which lost 0 bases and 1 base, there was a span of 6 bases. Per germline, CDR1 MNHNS and CDR2 SASEGT. In DNA, the CDR3 is TGTGCCAGCAGTGAAGCCCCGGGGAACACTGAAGCTTTCTTT. It specifies CASSEAPGNTEAFF.

V gene TRBV11-2 combines with J gene TRBJ1-4; D not resolved. Germline V gene sequence: CDR1 SGHAT, CDR2 FQNNGV. This CDR3 has 15 residues. V was clipped by 0 bases and J by 6 bases, with 11 bases between them. This chain's CDR3 is CASSLDGSRYEKLFF. As DNA, the CDR3 is TGTGCCAGCAGCTTAGACGGTTCTAGATATGAAAAACTGTTTTTT.

The V call is TRBV9, the J call TRBJ1-2; the D gene is possibly TRBD1 (5 bases). The germline V gene has CDR1 SGDLS and CDR2 YYNGEE. V lost 2 bases and J lost 7, with 15 bases in between. The CDR3 sequence is 14 residues long. CDR3 sequence (DNA): TGTGCCAGCAGCGTCTGGGGGGGAATGAGTGGCTACACCTTC. Protein sequence: CASSVWGGMSGYTF.

This chain uses TRBV7-9 with TRBJ1-2, with TRBD1 matching over 7 bases. Germline assignment: CDR1 SEHNR and CDR2 FQNEAQ (reference sequence). CDR3 length equals 13 residues. V dropped 5 bases and J dropped 3; count of bases not matched to a gene: 3. CDR3: CASSTGTDYGYTF. The CDR3 DNA sequence: TGTGCCAGCAGCACCGGGACAGACTATGGCTACACCTTC.

The V and J genes are TRBV30 and TRBJ1-2, with TRBD1 identical over 8 bases. Losses at the gene ends were 5 bases for V and 5 bases for J; bases not matched to a gene: 10. The CDR3 consists of 14 residues. The germline V gene has CDR1 GTSNPN and CDR2 SVGIG (reference sequence). CDR3 amino acids: CAWDPQGAGYGYTF. The CDR3, as DNA: TGTGCCTGGGATCCCCAGGGGGCGGGGTATGGCTACACCTTC.

The chain carries TRBV2 and TRBJ2-5; TRBD1 is a possible D gene (5 bases). V was pared by 1 base and J by 4 bases, with 7 bases between. CDR3 length: 13 amino acids. The germline V gene has CDR1 SNHLY and CDR2 FYNNEI. CDR3 DNA: TGTGCCAGCAGTGAAGGGGGCAGAGAGACCCAGTACTTC. It is translated as CASSEGGRETQYF.

This chain connects TRBV7-3 to TRBJ1-2; the D is unclear. Trimming removed 5 bases from V and 4 bases from J, with 17 bases in between. The CDR3 totals 15 residues. Germline CDR1 reads SGHTA; CDR2 reads FQGTGA. CDR3 loop: CASSPTPPPSYGYTF. For the CDR3, the DNA is TGTGCCAGCAGCCCTACCCCGCCCCCAAGCTATGGCTACACCTTC.

This clone occurred a few times. This rearrangement joins TRBV19 to TRBJ2-3; 9 bases match TRBD2. The junction had 24 bases not matched to a gene; V was cut back by 10 bases and J by 4 bases. Germline V CDR1 and CDR2: LNHDA, SQIVND (reference sequence). The CDR3 has 19 amino acids. The CDR3 spells CATEGEGLCGRAVADTQYF. CDR3 coding DNA: TGTGCCACCGAGGGGGAGGGGCTGTGCGGGAGGGCCGTGGCAGATACGCAGTATTTT.

This CDR3 is CASRGGLTNEKLFF. CDR3 DNA sequence: TGTGCCAGCAGAGGAGGACTGACGAATGAAAAACTGTTTTTT. The gene calls are TRBV27 and TRBJ1-4; D uncertain. Germline V gene lookup returns CDR1 MNHEY and CDR2 SMNVEV (reference sequence). V lost 6 bases and J lost 5, with 13 bases in between. This CDR3 region has 14 residues. The complete variable domain, with remaining parts taken from reference TRBV27 and TRBJ1-4, reads EAQVTQNPRYLITVTGKKLTVTCSQNMNHEYMSWYRQDPGLGLRQIYYSMNVEVTDKGDVPEGYKVSRKEKRNFPLILESPSPNQTSLYFCASRGGLTNEKLFFGSGTQLSVL.

The V call is TRBV11-2, the J call TRBJ2-2; 10 positions match TRBD2. The CDR3 covers 15 residues. CDR1 and CDR2 (germline): SGHAT, FQNNGV. With 5 bases clipped from V and 5 bases from J, the junction kept 5 bases outside the gene matches. The CDR3 DNA reads TGTGCCAGCAGCCCCAATAGCGGGGGGACCGGGGAGCTGTTTTTT. Translating gives CASSPNSGGTGELFF.

The V call is TRBV27, the J call TRBJ1-5, with 7 bases lining up with TRBD1. The CDR3 spans 14 residues. V lost 2 bases and J lost 5; bases outside the gene matches: 3. CDR1 MNHEY and CDR2 SMNVEV come from the germline V gene (reference sequence). DNA of the CDR3: TGTGCCAGCAGTTTAGGAGGGGGCCATCAGCCCCAGCATTTT. Its protein product is CASSLGGGHQPQHF.

This chain joins TRBV6-1 and TRBJ1-3; D gene unclear. The CDR3 covers 13 residues. The germline V and J ends were trimmed by 7 bases and 0 bases, with 7 bases remaining between them. Germline assignment: CDR1 MNHNS and CDR2 SASEGT. This CDR3 reads CASTQDSGNTIYF. DNA of the CDR3: TGTGCCAGCACCCAGGACTCTGGAAACACCATATATTTT.

The rearrangement joins TRBV20-1 to TRBJ1-1; D remains unclear. Trimming left V 5 bases short and J 11 bases short, with 12 bases between. CDR1 is DFQATT, CDR2 SNEGSKA, per germline (reference sequence). The length of the CDR3 is 10 residues. This CDR3 is CSALDGIAFF. CDR3 sequence (DNA): TGCAGTGCTCTGGACGGGATCGCTTTCTTT.

This chain joins TRBV4-2 and TRBJ2-1, with 7 bases lining up with TRBD2. This CDR3 is 15 amino acids long. The germline V gene encodes CDR1 LGHNA and CDR2 YNFKEQ. J gave up 4 bases and V 0 bases, and 3 bases lay outside the gene matches. The DNA for the CDR3 is TGTGCCAGCAGCCAAGATCCGGGAGGTTACAATGAGCAGTTCTTC. Encoded protein: CASSQDPGGYNEQFF.